The rows below give T cell receptor beta chains drawn from one sample of a study of cytomegalovirus exposure and HLA in healthy donors. Only in-frame clones appear in the TCRdb table, and some are missing; sequencing was by immunoSEQ multiplex PCR. Here the sample spans around 150,000 clones, 75% to 85% being singletons. What was sequenced was PBMCs. Source of these receptors: a man between 45 and 60 years old in good health and CMV-seropositive. CDR3s include the opening cysteine and the closing phenylalanine or tryptophan. D genes are given only for firm matches. Expanded clones get a size class; other rows say once, few or many, or leave the size out.

NA	TRBJ2-5	once	TRBV11-3	TGTGCCAGCAGCTTATCCGGGGTCCTGGGGGAGACCCAGTACTTC	CASSLSGVLGETQYF
TRBD1	TRBJ1-1	NA	TRBV19	TGTGCCAGTCTGCCGGGACAGATCATTGCCCTGAACACTGAGGCTTTCTTT	CASLPGQIIALNTEAFF
NA	TRBJ1-1	once	TRBV6-6	TGTGCCAGCAGTTACGGCAGGGTCTACACTGAAGCTTTCTTT	CASSYGRVYTEAFF
NA	TRBJ1-1	once	TRBV5-6	TGTGCCAGCAGCTTCCTTTCGTGGTCAGGGCAAACTGAAGCTTTCTTT	CASSFLSWSGQTEAFF
TRBD1	TRBJ2-1	few	TRBV11-2	TGTGCCAGCAGCTTAGGTTCAGGGGGCTACAATGAGCAGTTCTTC	CASSLGSGGYNEQFF
TRBD1	TRBJ1-2	NA	TRBV27	TGTGCCAGCAGTACACGGGACAGACGCTATGGCTACACCTTC	CASSTRDRRYGYTF
NA	TRBJ1-1	NA	TRBV6-1	TGTGCCAGCAGGCGATCGCCTGAAGCTTTCTTT	CASRRSPEAFF
NA	TRBJ2-2	NA	TRBV29-1	TGCAGCGTAGTAGGGGGCACCGGGGAGCTGTTTTTT	CSVVGGTGELFF
NA	TRBJ1-5	NA	TRBV30	TGTGCCTGGAGTGTGACAGACAATCAGCCCCAGCATTTT	CAWSVTDNQPQHF
TRBD1	TRBJ1-6	NA	TRBV6-5	TGTGCCAGCAGTTCTAGGACAGGGCGTCCACCCCTCCACTTT	CASSSRTGRPPLHF
NA	TRBJ1-6	NA	TRBV7-9	TGTGCCAGCAGCTCCAACAGGGTCCCCCTCCACTTT	CASSSNRVPLHF
NA	TRBJ2-7	NA	TRBV7-3	TGTGCCAGCAGCGCACAGGGACCAGTGAGGTCCTACGAGCAGTACTTC	CASSAQGPVRSYEQYF
NA	TRBJ2-4	NA	TRBV28	TGTGCCAGCAGTCTGGGCCAGTCGAGAAACATTCAGTACTTC	CASSLGQSRNIQYF
NA	TRBJ1-2	NA	TRBV6-5	TGTGCCAGCAGTTACTCGACAGGCTATGGCTACACCTTC	CASSYSTGYGYTF
TRBD1	TRBJ2-1	NA	TRBV9	TGTGCCAGCAGCGCAGGGGGAAACATCTACAATGAGCAGTTCTTC	CASSAGGNIYNEQFF
TRBD1	TRBJ2-7	once	TRBV27	TGTGCCAGCAGTAAGACAGGGGAGTTCGACGAGCAGTACTTC	CASSKTGEFDEQYF
TRBD2	TRBJ2-5	NA	TRBV9	TGTGCCAGCAGCGTAGACGGGCGGGGGAGCCAAGAGACCCAGTACTTC	CASSVDGRGSQETQYF
TRBD1	TRBJ2-7	NA	TRBV18	TGTGCCAGCTCACCAAGTCCGGACAGGGTCTACGAGCAGTACTTC	CASSPSPDRVYEQYF
NA	TRBJ1-6	NA	TRBV19	TGTGCCAGTAGTATTACACAGACCCTTATGACACCCCTCCACTTT	CASSITQTLMTPLHF
NA	TRBJ2-5	once	TRBV7-9	TGTGCCAGCAGCCTAGATGTCGGGGTAGAGACCCAGTACTTC	CASSLDVGVETQYF
NA	TRBJ2-7	NA	TRBV12-5	TGTGCTAGTGGTTCCTTAGGGGCGGACAAGACCTACGAGCAGTACTTC	CASGSLGADKTYEQYF
NA	TRBJ2-7	few	TRBV28	TGTGCCAGCAGTTTGCCTCCTCGGGGGATGGCCTACGAGCAGTACTTC	CASSLPPRGMAYEQYF
TRBD1	TRBJ1-2	NA	TRBV28	TGTGCCAGCAGCCTACAGGGGGCATGGTACTATGGCTACACCTTC	CASSLQGAWYYGYTF
NA	TRBJ2-7	NA	TRBV9	TGTGCCAGCAGCGTAGATAGCAGACCCTACGAGCAGTACTTC	CASSVDSRPYEQYF
NA	TRBJ1-1	NA	TRBV7-8	TGTGCCAGCAGTCAAGAGAGGGACAATAGGAAAGAAGCTTTCTTT	CASSQERDNRKEAFF
NA	TRBJ2-7	NA	TRBV4-3	TGCGCCAGCAGCCAAGATATAACATCTTCCTACGAGCAGTACTTC	CASSQDITSSYEQYF
TRBD1	TRBJ2-6	once	TRBV29-1	TGCAGCGTTGAGAGGGACAGCGGGGCCAACGTCCTGACTTTC	CSVERDSGANVLTF
NA	TRBJ2-4	NA	TRBV19	TGTGCCAGTAGTATAGGCGGGCACATTCAGTACTTC	CASSIGGHIQYF
NA	TRBJ1-1	NA	TRBV28	TGTGCCAGCAGTTCCTACACCAGGGAAAACACTGAAGCTTTCTTT	CASSSYTRENTEAFF
TRBD2	TRBJ2-3	NA	TRBV30	TGTGCCTGGACTTGGGGACTAGCGGGAGGGGATACGCAGTATTTT	CAWTWGLAGGDTQYF
TRBD1	TRBJ1-5	NA	TRBV5-6	TGTGCCAGCAGCTTGGAAGTACAGGGGGCGCTTAGCAATCAGCCCCAGCATTTT	CASSLEVQGALSNQPQHF
TRBD1	TRBJ1-2	NA	TRBV28	TGTGCCAGCAGTTTCAGGCGGACAGGGGTAAGCGGCTACACCTTC	CASSFRRTGVSGYTF
NA	TRBJ2-3	NA	TRBV4-1	TGCGCCAGCAGCCAAGACCGAGGAGTATTGGCAGATACGCAGTATTTT	CASSQDRGVLADTQYF
TRBD2	TRBJ2-7	NA	TRBV5-1	TGCGCCAGCAGCGGCGGGGGGCCCTACGAGCAGTACTTC	CASSGGGPYEQYF